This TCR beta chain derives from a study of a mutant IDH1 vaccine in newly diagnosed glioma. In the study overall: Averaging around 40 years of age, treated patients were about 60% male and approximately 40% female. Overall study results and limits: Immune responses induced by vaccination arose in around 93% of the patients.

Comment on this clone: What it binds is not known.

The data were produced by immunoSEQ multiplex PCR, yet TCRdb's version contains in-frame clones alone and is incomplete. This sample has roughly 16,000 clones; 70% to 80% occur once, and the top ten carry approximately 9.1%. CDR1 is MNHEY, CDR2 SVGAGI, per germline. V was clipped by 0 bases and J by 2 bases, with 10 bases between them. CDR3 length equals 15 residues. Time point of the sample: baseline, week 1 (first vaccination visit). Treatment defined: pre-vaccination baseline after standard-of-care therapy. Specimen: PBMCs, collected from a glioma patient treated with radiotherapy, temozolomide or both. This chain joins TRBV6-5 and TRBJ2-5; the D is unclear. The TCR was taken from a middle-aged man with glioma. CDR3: CASSYSNLNQETQYF. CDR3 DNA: TGTGCCAGCAGTTACTCCAATTTGAATCAAGAGACCCAGTACTTC.